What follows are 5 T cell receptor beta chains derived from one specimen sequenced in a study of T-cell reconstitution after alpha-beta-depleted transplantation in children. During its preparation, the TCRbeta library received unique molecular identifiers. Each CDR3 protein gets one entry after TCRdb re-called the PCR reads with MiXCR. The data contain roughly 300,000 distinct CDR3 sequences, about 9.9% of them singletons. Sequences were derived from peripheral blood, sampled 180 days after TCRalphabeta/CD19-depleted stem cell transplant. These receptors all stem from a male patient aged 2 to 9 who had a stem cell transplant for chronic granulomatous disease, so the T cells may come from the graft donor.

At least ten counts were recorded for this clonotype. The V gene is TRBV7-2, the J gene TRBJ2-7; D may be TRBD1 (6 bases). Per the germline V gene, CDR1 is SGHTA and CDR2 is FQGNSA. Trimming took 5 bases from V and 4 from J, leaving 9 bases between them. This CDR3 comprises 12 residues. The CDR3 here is CASSKTGYEQYF. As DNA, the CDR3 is TGTGCCAGCAGCAAGACAGGTTACGAGCAGTACTTC.

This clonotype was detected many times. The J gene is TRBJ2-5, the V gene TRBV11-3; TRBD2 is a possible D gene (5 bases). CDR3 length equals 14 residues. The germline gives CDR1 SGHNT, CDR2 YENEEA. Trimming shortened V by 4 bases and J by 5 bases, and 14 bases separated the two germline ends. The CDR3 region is CASSSRGLGETQYF. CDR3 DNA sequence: TGTGCCAGCAGCTCCCGCGGGTTGGGGGAGACCCAGTACTTC.

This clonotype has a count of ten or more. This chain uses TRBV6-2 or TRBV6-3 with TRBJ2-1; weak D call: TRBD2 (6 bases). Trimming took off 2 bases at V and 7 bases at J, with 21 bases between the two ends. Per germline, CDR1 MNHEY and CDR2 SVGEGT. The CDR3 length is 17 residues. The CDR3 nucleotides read TGTGCCAGCAGTTACGCTCCGCCCGGGACTCCTTTGAATGAGCAGTTCTTC. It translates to CASSYAPPGTPLNEQFF.

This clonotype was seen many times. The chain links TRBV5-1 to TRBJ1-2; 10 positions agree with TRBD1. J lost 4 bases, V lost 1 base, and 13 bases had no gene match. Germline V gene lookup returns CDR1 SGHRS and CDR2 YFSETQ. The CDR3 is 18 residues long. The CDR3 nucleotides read TGCGCCAGCAGCTTGACTAGGGACAGGGGTTTATTTGTCTATGGCTACACCTTC. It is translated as CASSLTRDRGLFVYGYTF.

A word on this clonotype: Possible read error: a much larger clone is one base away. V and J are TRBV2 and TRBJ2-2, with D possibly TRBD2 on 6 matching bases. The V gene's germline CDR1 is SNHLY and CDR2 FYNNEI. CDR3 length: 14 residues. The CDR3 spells CASSTGRNTGGLFF. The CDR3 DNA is TGTGCCAGCAGTACCGGGCGGAACACCGGGGGGCTGTTTTTT.